This is a list of T cell receptor beta chains from one sample in a study of immune characterization of retroperitoneal liposarcoma. From the PCR reads, TCRdb called clonotypes with MiXCR, one entry per CDR3 protein. The sample consists of 12,000 or so distinct CDR3 sequences, approximately 28% of them appearing once. Input material: tumor tissue. These receptors were collected from a female donor with retroperitoneal liposarcoma. Both conserved end residues are part of each CDR3. A D gene is named only where the DNA matches it firmly. The size entry is marked missing in some rows and otherwise reads once, few, many or a size class.

cdr3_nt,cdr3_aa,d_call,clone_size,v_call,cdr3_length,j_call
TGTGCCAGCAGGGAGGTTCGGGGGGCCTTATCCACAGATACGCAGTATTTT,CASREVRGALSTDTQYF,.,few,TRBV6-6,17,TRBJ2-3
TGTGCCAGCAGTGGACTAGCGGGAGCCTACAATGAGCAGTTCTTC,CASSGLAGAYNEQFF,TRBD2,medium-sized,TRBV6-1,15,TRBJ2-1
TGTGCCAGCAGTCCGACGGGACGAAAACAAGAGACCCAGTACTTC,CASSPTGRKQETQYF,.,few,TRBV6-1,15,TRBJ2-5
TGTGCCAGCAGCTTAGAGGTAGGGAACTCCTACGAGCAGTTCTTC,CASSLEVGNSYEQFF,.,.,TRBV7-6,15,TRBJ2-1
TGTGCCAGCAGTTACGGGCAGGAGACCTCCTACGAGCAGTACTTC,CASSYGQETSYEQYF,.,many,TRBV6-6,15,TRBJ2-7
TGTGCCAGCAGTAATCGGGACCGTGGTTACGAGCAGTACTTC,CASSNRDRGYEQYF,.,many,TRBV12-3/TRBV12-4,14,TRBJ2-7
TGTGCCAGCAGCCGACAGGCGGGGGCCAAAAACATTCAGTTCTTC,CASSRQAGAKNIQFF,.,.,TRBV11-2,15,TRBJ2-1
TGTGCCACCCGCCGAGACAGGTTCACCGGGGAGCTGTTTTTT,CATRRDRFTGELFF,.,many,TRBV6-1,14,TRBJ2-2
TGTGCCAGCAGGACGACGAACACCGGGGAGCTGTTTTTT,CASRTTNTGELFF,.,.,TRBV12-3/TRBV12-4,13,TRBJ2-2
TGTGCCAGCAGTCGCGACCGGGACAGGCTATACAATGAGCAGTTCTTC,CASSRDRDRLYNEQFF,TRBD1,.,TRBV27,16,TRBJ2-1
TGTGCCAGCAGTTTAACGGGTGAGCAGTACTTC,CASSLTGEQYF,.,once,TRBV12-3/TRBV12-4,11,TRBJ2-7
TGTGCCAGCAAGAACGGAATCTTTTCTCAGTACTTC,CASKNGIFSQYF,.,medium-sized,TRBV6-1,12,TRBJ2-4
TGTGCCAGCAGTTTACCTAGCGTAAGAAGGGAAGAGACCCAGTACTTC,CASSLPSVRREETQYF,.,.,TRBV6-1,16,TRBJ2-5
TGTGCCAGCAGCGCAAATAGGCGGGGGGCCCAGTACCAAGAGACCCAGTACTTC,CASSANRRGAQYQETQYF,TRBD2,medium-sized,TRBV7-8,18,TRBJ2-5
TGTGCCAGCAGCGGCGGACGACAAGAGACCCAGTACTTC,CASSGGRQETQYF,.,many,TRBV7-3,13,TRBJ2-5
TGTGCCAGCAGCTGGGGGGGAGCTGAGACCCAGTACTTC,CASSWGGAETQYF,TRBD2,.,TRBV12-3/TRBV12-4,13,TRBJ2-5
TGTGCCAGCAGAGACGTTGGGACTAGCGGGAGGGCCGGGTACATTCAGTACTTC,CASRDVGTSGRAGYIQYF,TRBD2,few,TRBV6-1,18,TRBJ2-4
TGTGCCAGCAGCCGCCGGGACAGCCTCCGCATCTATGGCTACACCTTC,CASSRRDSLRIYGYTF,TRBD1,.,TRBV6-1,16,TRBJ1-2
TGTGCCAGCAGTTTAGGGGGGGCAGGGGGAAAACTGTTTTTT,CASSLGGAGGKLFF,TRBD1,few,TRBV12-3/TRBV12-4,14,TRBJ1-4